The 29 T cell receptor beta chains in this list originate from one sample, sequenced in a study of shared clonotypes between healthy human individuals. Assay: immunoSEQ multiplex PCR; the TCRdb copy retains only in-frame clones and omits some. The sample has about 1 million clones; about 74% are singletons. What was sequenced was memory CD4+ T cells sorted from blood. Subset meaning: CD45RA-negative fraction. The receptor source for this set is a man between 18 and 29 years old in good health.

This chain uses TRBV7-8 with TRBJ2-1, with 12 bases lining up with TRBD2. Trimming removed 0 bases from V and 7 bases from J; junction bases left unmatched: 19. The V gene's germline CDR1 is SGHVS and CDR2 FQNEAQ. This CDR3 is 21 amino acids long. The CDR3 here is CASSLARPGNRLAGAVNEQFF. The CDR3, as DNA: TGTGCCAGCAGCTTAGCGCGACCAGGGAATAGACTAGCGGGAGCGGTTAATGAGCAGTTCTTC. Based on the CDR3 plus reference TRBV7-8 and TRBJ2-1, the full variable domain is GAGVSQSPRYKVAKRGQDVALRCDPISGHVSLFWYQQALGQGPEFLTYFQNEAQLDKSGLPSDRFFAERPEGSVSTLKIQRTQQEDSAVYLCASSLARPGNRLAGAVNEQFFGPGTRLTVL.

The chain links TRBV12-5 to TRBJ2-7; 10 bases match TRBD2. V dropped 9 bases and J dropped 4; count of bases not matched to a gene: 9. The CDR3 covers 14 residues. Germline V lookup: CDR1 LGHNT, CDR2 FRNRAP. The CDR3 is CASSSSGSGYEQYF. For the CDR3, the DNA is TGTGCTAGCTCTTCTAGCGGGAGTGGTTACGAGCAGTACTTC.

The rearrangement links TRBV29-1 to TRBJ2-1, with D tentatively TRBD2 (7 bases). Trimming took off 0 bases at V and 4 bases at J, with 19 bases between the two ends. There are 17 residues in the CDR3. Germline V gene sequence: CDR1 SQVTM, CDR2 ANQGSEA. The CDR3 loop reads CSVEDQGGGLGYNEQFF. In DNA form, the CDR3 reads TGCAGCGTTGAAGATCAGGGCGGGGGCCTTGGATACAATGAGCAGTTCTTC.

This chain joins TRBV7-8 and TRBJ2-5, with 8 bases that match TRBD2. Germline trimming cut 1 base from V and 13 bases from J; bases unmatched to any gene: 5. The CDR3 covers 12 residues. Germline lookup yields CDR1 SGHVS and CDR2 FQNEAQ. CDR3 DNA sequence: TGTGCCAGCAGCTTAGTTCGCGGGGGGTCGTACTTC. Translated, it gives CASSLVRGGSYF.

This rearrangement joins TRBV4-1 to TRBJ1-4; 8 bases map to TRBD1. Germline V gives CDR1 MGHRA, CDR2 YSYEKL. The CDR3 extends over 19 amino acids. J was trimmed by 0 bases and V by 0 bases; bases with no gene match: 9. The CDR3 is CASSQDFAGTGATNEKLFF. The CDR3 DNA sequence: TGCGCCAGCAGCCAAGACTTTGCCGGGACAGGAGCAACTAATGAAAAACTGTTTTTT.

This clone was seen only once. This chain connects TRBV30 to TRBJ2-5; 11 bases line up with TRBD2. This CDR3 comprises 15 residues. V shed 6 bases and J 4 bases; nucleotides not matched to a gene: 10. Germline V gene data show CDR1 as GTSNPN and CDR2 as SVGIG (reference sequence). The CDR3 sequence is CACQRGSGRAETQYF. In DNA form, the CDR3 reads TGTGCCTGCCAGCGAGGTAGCGGGAGGGCAGAGACCCAGTACTTC.

This chain joins TRBV10-3 and TRBJ2-1, with 9 nucleotides matching TRBD2. V dropped 3 bases and J dropped 7; count of bases not matched to a gene: 7. CDR3 length: 15 amino acids. Germline V gene sequence: CDR1 ENHRY, CDR2 SYGVKD. The DNA of the CDR3 is TGTGCCATCAGTGAATTTGGCGGGAGGGATAATGAGCAGTTCTTC. It is translated as CAISEFGGRDNEQFF.

This clone was seen a handful of times. Other DNA sequences from this sample encode an identical CDR3 as well. This chain joins TRBV5-8 and TRBJ1-6, with 9 bases matching TRBD1. CDR1 and CDR2 from the germline V gene are SGHTS and YDEGEE. With V trimmed by 0 bases and J by 6 bases, 1 base remained unmatched. There are 15 residues in the CDR3. The DNA of the CDR3 is TGTGCCAGCAGCTTGGGACAGGGGGGTAATTCACCCCTCCACTTT. Amino acid sequence: CASSLGQGGNSPLHF.

This clone was recorded only once. V gene TRBV10-3 combines with J gene TRBJ1-4; the D is unclear. CDR1 ENHRY and CDR2 SYGVKD come from the germline V gene. This CDR3 contains 13 residues. The germline V and J ends were trimmed by 5 bases and 4 bases, with 8 bases remaining between them. The CDR3 is CAISLNFNEKLFF. The CDR3 DNA reads TGTGCCATCAGTCTAAATTTTAATGAAAAACTGTTTTTT.

The chain employs TRBV4-3 and TRBJ1-4, with TRBD1 matching over 7 bases. Trimming cost V 4 bases and J 0 bases; bases outside gene matches: 5. Germline CDR1 reads LGHNA; CDR2 reads YSLEER. The CDR3 consists of 16 residues. CDR3 in amino acids: CASSPGTEATNEKLFF. DNA of the CDR3: TGCGCCAGCAGCCCTGGGACAGAAGCAACTAATGAAAAACTGTTTTTT.

This sequence joins TRBV2 and TRBJ2-3; the match to TRBD1 covers 7 bases. The germline V gene encodes CDR1 SNHLY and CDR2 FYNNEI. The CDR3 has 13 amino acids. The V and J ends lost 5 bases and 5 bases, in that order; junction bases with no gene match: 4. The CDR3 sequence is CASSPQGIDTQYF. CDR3 nucleotides: TGTGCCAGCAGTCCACAGGGGATAGATACGCAGTATTTT. Complete variable domain (other parts from reference TRBV2 and TRBJ2-3): EPEVTQTPSHQVTQMGQEVILRCVPISNHLYFYWYRQILGQKVEFLVSFYNNEISEKSEIFDDQFSVERPDGSNFTLKIRSTKLEDSAMYFCASSPQGIDTQYFGPGTRLTVL.

The chain couples TRBV18 to TRBJ2-3; TRBD2 matches 9 bases. The CDR3 sequence is 16 residues long. Germline V gene lookup returns CDR1 KGHSH and CDR2 LQKENI. V dropped 3 bases and J dropped 0; count of bases not matched to a gene: 4. CDR3 coding DNA: TGTGCCAGCTCACCCATAGCGGGGGCTAGCACAGATACGCAGTATTTT. Amino acids: CASSPIAGASTDTQYF.

In this sample, this clone turned up many times. The genes are TRBV7-2 and TRBJ2-1, with D possibly being TRBD1 or TRBD2 (8 bases each). This CDR3 region has 14 residues. V was cut by 7 bases and J by 8 bases, with 18 bases left in between. Per the germline V gene, CDR1 is SGHTA and CDR2 is FQGNSA. The CDR3 nucleotides read TGTGCCAGCACCGGGGGGGACAGGCCCGATGAGCAGTTCTTC. It encodes CASTGGDRPDEQFF. The complete variable domain, with remaining parts taken from reference TRBV7-2 and TRBJ2-1, reads GAGVSQSPSNKVTEKGKDVELRCDPISGHTALYWYRQSLGQGLEFLIYFQGNSAPDKSGLPSDRFSAERTGGSVSTLTIQRTQQEDSAVYLCASTGGDRPDEQFFGPGTRLTVL.

This clone has just a few counts. The CDR3 DNA follows: TGTGCCAGCAGCCGGAGGAGTAATGAAAAACTGTTTTTT. Protein sequence: CASSRRSNEKLFF. This chain uses TRBV5-8 with TRBJ1-4; D gene uncertain. Trimming took off 4 bases at V and 4 bases at J, with 8 bases between the two ends. The CDR3 contains 13 residues. Germline assignment: CDR1 SGHTS and CDR2 YDEGEE.

This clone was recorded once. The CDR3 loop reads CAWAAGGVHSPLHF. The CDR3, as DNA: TGTGCCTGGGCTGCCGGGGGGGTACATTCACCCCTCCACTTT. The genes are TRBV30 and TRBJ1-6; the D gene is possibly TRBD1 (5 bases). The germline gives CDR1 GTSNPN, CDR2 SVGIG (reference sequence). The germline V and J ends were trimmed by 5 bases and 8 bases, with 16 bases remaining between them. The CDR3 contains 14 residues.

This chain uses TRBV5-1 with TRBJ2-1, with TRBD2 matching 7 bases. The CDR3 length is 15 residues. Germline values: CDR1 SGHRS, CDR2 YFSETQ. With V trimmed by 7 bases and J by 4 bases, 11 bases remained unmatched. The CDR3 loop reads CASHPGTTLYNEQFF. The CDR3 bases are TGCGCCAGCCACCCAGGGACTACCCTATACAATGAGCAGTTCTTC. The full variable domain, rest sourced from reference TRBV5-1 and TRBJ2-1, is KAGVTQTPRYLIKTRGQQVTLSCSPISGHRSVSWYQQTPGQGLQFLFEYFSETQRNKGNFPGRFSGRQFSNSRSEMNVSTLELGDSALYLCASHPGTTLYNEQFFGPGTRLTVL.

The genes are TRBV4-2 and TRBJ2-7, with D possibly matching TRBD2 (5 bases). Trimming pared 2 bases from V and 6 bases from J, leaving 14 bases between. This CDR3 has 14 amino acids. CDR1 and CDR2 from the germline V gene are LGHNA and YNFKEQ. CDR3 residues: CASSQLSGAGEQYF. CDR3 DNA: TGTGCCAGCAGCCAACTATCCGGTGCGGGCGAGCAGTACTTC.

Only a few counts were recorded for this clone. The rearrangement links TRBV6-5 to TRBJ1-4; 8 bases match TRBD1. Germline lookup yields CDR1 MNHEY and CDR2 SVGAGI. V shed 5 bases, J shed 7 bases, and the junction held 6 bases outside the gene matches. CDR3 length: 14 residues. The DNA of the CDR3 is TGTGCCAGCAGTACGGGACAGGACCCTGAAAAACTGTTTTTT. Translating gives CASSTGQDPEKLFF.

This clone was seen only once. The chain combines TRBV6-5 with TRBJ2-1; perhaps D is TRBD1 or TRBD2 (5 bases each). Germline-derived CDR1 and CDR2 are MNHEY and SVGAGI. V lost 10 bases and J 9 bases, leaving 16 bases between the germline ends. This CDR3 has 12 residues. The chain's CDR3 is CATVNTGREQFF. For the CDR3, the DNA is TGTGCCACCGTCAATACGGGGCGTGAGCAGTTCTTC.

The V gene is TRBV7-9, the J gene TRBJ2-5, with D maybe TRBD1 (6 bases). V was shortened by 3 bases and J by 2 bases, with 13 bases between the two germline ends. There are 15 residues in the CDR3. Per germline, CDR1 SEHNR and CDR2 FQNEAQ (reference sequence). The chain's CDR3 is CASSFSLGGQETQYF. CDR3 sequence (DNA): TGTGCCAGCAGCTTTTCCCTAGGGGGACAAGAGACCCAGTACTTC. The variable domain in full, with the rest retrieved from reference TRBV7-9 and TRBJ2-5, is DTGVSQNPRHKITKRGQNVTFRCDPISEHNRLYWYRQTLGQGPEFLTYFQNEAQLEKSRLLSDRFSAERPKGSFSTLEIQRTEQGDSAMYLCASSFSLGGQETQYFGPGTRLLVL.

The rearrangement uses TRBV10-3 and TRBJ2-7; 10 bases line up with TRBD2. J gave up 3 bases and V 11 bases, and 7 bases lay outside the gene matches. Per the germline V gene, CDR1 is ENHRY and CDR2 is SYGVKD. The CDR3 runs 13 residues. For the CDR3, the DNA is TGTGCCGTTCGGACTAGCGGAAACTACGAGCAGTACTTC. Translation gives CAVRTSGNYEQYF.

The V and J genes are TRBV5-1 and TRBJ1-1, with 7 bases that match TRBD1. After removal of 4 bases from V and 2 bases from J, the junction contained 5 bases not matched to a gene. CDR1 is SGHRS, CDR2 YFSETQ, per germline. The CDR3 totals 14 residues. The CDR3 coding sequence is TGCGCCAGCAGCCCGGGACAGTTCAACACTGAAGCTTTCTTT. It codes for CASSPGQFNTEAFF.

The gene calls are TRBV10-3 and TRBJ1-5, with D unresolved. Germline CDR1 and CDR2: ENHRY and SYGVKD. Trimming removed 4 bases from V and 7 bases from J, with 8 bases in between. This CDR3 is 12 amino acids long. The CDR3 DNA follows: TGTGCCATCAGTGCGAACACGCAGCCCCAGCATTTT. This translates into CAISANTQPQHF.

V gene TRBV6-1 combines with J gene TRBJ1-2; D unresolved. Germline loops: CDR1 MNHNS, CDR2 SASEGT. This CDR3 region has 13 residues. Trimming cost V 7 bases and J 4 bases, with 13 bases left between them. The CDR3 sequence: CASNIGLGYGYTF. The CDR3 DNA sequence: TGTGCCAGCAATATTGGGCTGGGCTATGGCTACACCTTC.

The chain couples TRBV2 to TRBJ2-1; TRBD1 matches at 10 bases. The J segment lost 7 bases and the V segment lost 8 bases, leaving 5 bases of the junction unmatched. This CDR3 spans 13 amino acids. Germline CDR1 SNHLY, CDR2 FYNNEI. CDR3: CASRQGALNEQFF. The CDR3, as DNA: TGTGCCAGCCGACAGGGGGCTTTAAATGAGCAGTTCTTC.

The chain has TRBV4-1 and TRBJ2-3; 7 positions agree with TRBD1. The CDR3 has 18 amino acids. Germline CDR1 MGHRA, CDR2 YSYEKL. The trim removed 4 bases at V and 3 bases at J, leaving 16 bases unmatched. The CDR3 coding sequence is TGCGCCAGCAGCCTCCGGGTTTCTCGGACAGGAGCGACAGATACGCAGTATTTT. Amino acids: CASSLRVSRTGATDTQYF.

The chain is built from TRBV10-2 and TRBJ2-1; TRBD2 matches at 10 bases. The CDR3 totals 15 residues. The V gene's germline CDR1 is WSHSY and CDR2 SAAADI. Unmatched junction bases numbered 6, after V lost 4 bases and J lost 6 bases. The CDR3 bases are TGCGCCAGCAGTGGGGGACTAGCGACTGTCAATGAGCAGTTCTTC. Translation gives CASSGGLATVNEQFF.

In its sample, this clone was seen a few times. This chain links TRBV7-2 with TRBJ2-5; 14 positions agree with TRBD2. The CDR3 loop spans 15 amino acids. Looked up from germline, CDR1 is SGHTA and CDR2 is FQGNSA. V lost 4 bases to trimming and J lost 4 bases; unmatched junction nucleotides: 2. The DNA for the CDR3 is TGTGCCAGCAGCTCGACTAGCGGGAGGGGAGAGACCCAGTACTTC. This encodes CASSSTSGRGETQYF.

The chain couples TRBV18 to TRBJ2-7; either TRBD1 or TRBD2 may fit D (7 bases each). CDR1 KGHSH and CDR2 LQKENI come from the germline V gene. Trimming took 6 bases from V and 6 from J, leaving 18 bases between them. The CDR3 is 14 residues long. CDR3: CASSPQGGAAEQYF. Here the CDR3 DNA reads TGTGCCAGCTCCCCCCAGGGGGGGGCTGCCGAGCAGTACTTC.